This TCR beta chain was captured by sequencing in a study of blood T cell repertoires in COVID-19. Study-level information: Samples taken during acute and convalescent COVID-19 were collected in the United States, Italy and Spain. Sources were T cells, B-cell-depleted T cells, or PBMCs; the material itself was cDNA or gDNA.

Germline V lookup: CDR1 SGHKS, CDR2 YYEKEE (reference sequence). Trimming took 4 bases from V and 1 from J; bases not matched to a gene: 6. This CDR3 spans 15 amino acids. Original methodology: By means of reference gene primer amplification, nucleated cell counts were estimated. Clones were sequenced by immunoSEQ multiplex PCR, and TCRdb holds only the in-frame ones, with some missing. V and J calls plus clone size are reproduced from that table; the DNA served to infer D and trimming. Counted here are about 140,000 clones, 84% occurring once; the ten biggest clones make up around 8%. The sequencing input was peripheral blood. The chain links TRBV5-5 to TRBJ2-5; 8 bases align to TRBD1. This clonotype was obtained from a human donor in a cohort sampled during active COVID-19. The DNA for the CDR3 is TGTGCCAGCAGCAGAGACAGGGGATCCCAAGAGACCCAGTACTTC. It codes for CASSRDRGSQETQYF.